This T cell receptor beta chain stems from a study of cytomegalovirus exposure and HLA in healthy donors. Study observations and caveats: Available immune exposure information covered CMV serostatus only.

Amplification used 60 Vbeta primers and 13 Jbeta primers. TCRdb's copy holds only in-frame clones and misses some; the assay was immunoSEQ multiplex PCR. The sample contains 150,000 or so clones, roughly 79% of which appear only once. Germline-derived CDR1 and CDR2 are DFQATT and SNEGSKA (reference sequence). The CDR3 sequence is 11 residues long. V was pared by 1 base and J by 2 bases, with 3 bases between. Worth noting for this clone: Its antigen is not identified.

The sequence derives from a young man in good health and CMV-seropositive. This chain links TRBV20-1 with TRBJ2-7; D is ambiguous. The sample was PBMCs. In DNA form, the CDR3 reads TGCAGTGCTAGAGCAGCCTACGAGCAGTACTTC. Its protein product is CSARAAYEQYF.